Listed below are T cell receptor beta chains from one sample, sequenced in a study of cytotoxic CD8 clonotypes in ibrutinib-treated CLL. This table comes from immunoSEQ multiplex PCR, and its TCRdb copy is limited to in-frame clones, with some not included. There are more than 60,000 clones in the sample; approximately 87% occur only once, and about 40% lies in the top ten. Sequenced material: PBMCs, taken after 24 months of ibrutinib treatment. These receptors all stem from a human donor with chronic lymphocytic leukemia. CDR3s include the opening cysteine and the closing phenylalanine or tryptophan. A D gene is named only where the DNA matches it firmly. Size is omitted from some rows. Given values are once, few, many or a class for expanded clones.

abundance	d_gene	v_gene	j_gene	CDR3aa	CDR3nt
NA	TRBD2	TRBV4-3	TRBJ2-7	CASSQDWASGAYEQYF	TGCGCCAGCAGCCAAGATTGGGCTAGCGGGGCCTACGAGCAGTACTTC
NA	TRBD1	TRBV19	TRBJ1-5	CASSIEDRGNQPQHF	TGTGCCAGTAGTATAGAAGACAGGGGAAATCAGCCCCAGCATTTT
NA	TRBD1	TRBV18	TRBJ1-5	CASSPDRGQQPQHF	TGTGCCAGCTCACCGGACAGGGGACAGCAGCCCCAGCATTTT
NA	TRBD2	TRBV7-3	TRBJ2-7	CASSYLAGEGEQYF	TGTGCCAGCAGCTATCTAGCGGGAGAAGGCGAGCAGTACTTC
few	NA	TRBV2	TRBJ2-7	CASSGSGAAYEQYF	TGTGCCAGCAGTGGATCGGGGGCGGCCTACGAGCAGTACTTC
NA	NA	TRBV10-1	TRBJ1-5	CASSEVPNQPQHF	TGCGCCAGCAGTGAGGTACCCAATCAGCCCCAGCATTTT
once	NA	TRBV5-1	TRBJ2-7	CASSLDGGPPYEQYF	TGCGCCAGCAGCTTGGACGGGGGCCCTCCCTACGAGCAGTACTTC
NA	TRBD1	TRBV5-5	TRBJ2-5	CASSLVHGQGGETQYF	TGTGCCAGCAGCTTGGTTCACGGACAGGGTGGAGAGACCCAGTACTTC
few	NA	TRBV7-7	TRBJ2-3	CASSLDRADTQYF	TGTGCCAGCAGCTTAGACAGGGCAGATACGCAGTATTTT
NA	TRBD1	TRBV7-3	TRBJ2-1	CASSWTGANEQFF	TGTGCCAGCAGCTGGACAGGGGCCAATGAGCAGTTCTTC
NA	TRBD2	TRBV5-1	TRBJ2-5	CASSNQGLAVQETQYF	TGCGCCAGCAGCAACCAGGGACTAGCGGTCCAAGAGACCCAGTACTTC
NA	NA	TRBV5-1	TRBJ1-1	CASSARMNTEAFF	TGCGCCAGCAGCGCTCGGATGAACACTGAAGCTTTCTTT
NA	TRBD1	TRBV6-6	TRBJ2-7	CASSALGTAKAEQYF	TGTGCCAGCAGTGCGCTAGGGACAGCGAAGGCTGAGCAGTACTTC
NA	NA	TRBV25-1	TRBJ2-4	CASSEAGVKNIQYF	TGTGCCAGCAGTGAAGCAGGGGTCAAAAACATTCAGTACTTC
once	TRBD2	TRBV11-2	TRBJ2-7	CASSHRLAGSIYEQYF	TGTGCCAGCAGCCACCGACTAGCGGGATCGATCTACGAGCAGTACTTC
once	TRBD1	TRBV5-6	TRBJ1-2	CASSPDRGRPYSGYTF	TGTGCCAGCAGCCCGGACAGGGGCCGACCTTATAGTGGCTACACCTTC
NA	TRBD2	TRBV4-1	TRBJ2-1	CASSPSSGRVNEQFF	TGCGCCAGCAGCCCATCTAGCGGGAGGGTTAATGAGCAGTTCTTC
NA	NA	TRBV5-1	TRBJ2-7	CASSLEEASSYEQYF	TGCGCCAGCAGCTTGGAAGAGGCGAGCTCCTACGAGCAGTACTTC
NA	NA	TRBV18	TRBJ1-5	CASSPGAEQPQHF	TGTGCCAGCTCACCCGGGGCTGAGCAGCCCCAGCATTTT
few	TRBD1	TRBV7-3	TRBJ1-5	CASSLPWTGGMVQPQHF	TGTGCCAGCAGCTTACCCTGGACAGGGGGTATGGTTCAGCCCCAGCATTTT
NA	NA	TRBV28	TRBJ1-3	CASSRTSSGNTIYF	TGTGCCAGCAGTCGGACTAGCTCTGGAAACACCATATATTTT
NA	NA	TRBV5-1	TRBJ2-1	CASSSGHVSSYNEQFF	TGCGCCAGCAGCTCCGGTCATGTTAGCTCCTACAATGAGCAGTTCTTC
NA	NA	TRBV7-2	TRBJ1-1	CASSPQGMNTEAFF	TGTGCCAGCAGCCCGCAGGGTATGAACACTGAAGCTTTCTTT
NA	TRBD1	TRBV7-9	TRBJ2-7	CASSPGQSNYEQYF	TGTGCCAGCAGCCCGGGACAGTCGAACTACGAGCAGTACTTC
NA	NA	TRBV19	TRBJ2-5	CASSISSPVETQYF	TGTGCCAGTAGTATCAGTTCACCAGTAGAGACCCAGTACTTC
NA	NA	TRBV5-6	TRBJ1-3	CASSLPGAGNTIYF	TGTGCCAGCAGCTTGCCAGGGGCTGGAAACACCATATATTTT
NA	NA	TRBV9	TRBJ2-1	CASSVAWGGEQFF	TGTGCCAGCAGCGTAGCCTGGGGCGGCGAGCAGTTCTTC
once	NA	TRBV6-1	TRBJ1-1	CASSEAHPGWTEAFF	TGTGCCAGCAGTGAAGCGCACCCCGGGTGGACTGAAGCTTTCTTT
NA	TRBD1	TRBV19	TRBJ1-5	CASSPQGPNQPQHF	TGTGCCAGTAGTCCACAGGGGCCCAATCAGCCCCAGCATTTT
NA	NA	TRBV9	TRBJ2-1	CASSMHLSSYNEQFF	TGTGCCAGCAGCATGCACCTGAGCTCCTACAATGAGCAGTTCTTC
NA	NA	TRBV5-1	TRBJ2-7	CASSPQGGAVDEQYF	TGCGCCAGCAGCCCTCAAGGGGGAGCGGTCGACGAGCAGTACTTC
NA	TRBD2	TRBV28	TRBJ2-1	CASSEAGVGYNEQFF	TGTGCCAGCAGCGAAGCGGGAGTGGGATACAATGAGCAGTTCTTC
NA	TRBD2	TRBV5-1	TRBJ2-2	CASSLDTSVGELFF	TGCGCCAGCAGCTTGGATACTAGCGTCGGGGAGCTGTTTTTT
few	NA	TRBV6-1	TRBJ2-7	CASSEKGGMAVYEQYF	TGTGCCAGCAGTGAAAAGGGGGGCATGGCAGTATACGAGCAGTACTTC
NA	NA	TRBV11-3	TRBJ2-2	CASSLENTGELFF	TGTGCCAGCAGCTTAGAGAACACCGGGGAGCTGTTTTTT
many	TRBD1	TRBV6-1	TRBJ1-5	CASTLGQVRQPQHF	TGTGCCAGCACGTTGGGACAGGTTCGTCAGCCCCAGCATTTT
NA	NA	TRBV23-1	TRBJ1-4	CASSQWIEDTATNEKLFF	TGCGCCAGCAGTCAATGGATTGAAGACACGGCAACTAATGAAAAACTGTTTTTT
NA	NA	TRBV28	TRBJ2-2	CASSWGGTNTGELFF	TGTGCCAGCAGTTGGGGAGGCACGAACACCGGGGAGCTGTTTTTT
NA	TRBD2	TRBV5-4	TRBJ2-7	CASSLTSGLPYEQYF	TGTGCCAGCAGCCTGACTAGCGGGCTCCCCTACGAGCAGTACTTC
NA	TRBD1	TRBV6-5	TRBJ2-7	CASRTGQGSYEQYF	TGTGCCAGCAGAACAGGACAGGGATCCTACGAGCAGTACTTC
NA	NA	TRBV15	TRBJ1-3	CATSKDRISGNTIYF	TGTGCCACCAGTAAAGACAGGATCTCTGGAAACACCATATATTTT
once	TRBD2	TRBV7-3	TRBJ2-1	CASSLRGTSGSAEQFF	TGTGCCAGCAGCTTACGAGGGACTAGCGGGAGTGCTGAGCAGTTCTTC
NA	TRBD2	TRBV9	TRBJ2-1	CASSVGGGSSYNEQFF	TGTGCCAGCAGCGTAGGCGGGGGAAGCTCCTACAATGAGCAGTTCTTC
few	TRBD2	TRBV11-1	TRBJ2-1	CASSLRSLAGGSYNEQFF	TGTGCCAGCAGCTTACGGTCACTAGCGGGGGGCTCCTACAATGAGCAGTTCTTC
few	NA	TRBV14	TRBJ2-7	CASSQIDEQYF	TGTGCCAGCAGCCAAATCGACGAGCAGTACTTC
NA	NA	TRBV11-1	TRBJ2-7	CASSLATGRGSYEQYF	TGTGCCAGCAGCTTAGCGACAGGTCGGGGGTCCTACGAGCAGTACTTC
NA	NA	TRBV18	TRBJ1-1	CASSPPGGWETEAFF	TGTGCCAGCTCACCACCGGGGGGCTGGGAAACTGAAGCTTTCTTT
once	TRBD1	TRBV29-1	TRBJ2-3	CSGTGATDTQYF	TGCAGCGGCACAGGGGCCACAGATACGCAGTATTTT
NA	NA	TRBV28	TRBJ2-6	CATGPAGANVLTF	TGTGCCACCGGACCCGCCGGGGCCAACGTCCTGACTTTC
NA	TRBD1	TRBV13	TRBJ2-1	CASSDYRGMDNEQFF	TGTGCCAGCAGTGATTACAGGGGGATGGACAATGAGCAGTTCTTC
NA	NA	TRBV5-1	TRBJ1-6	CASSLGPDSPLHF	TGCGCCAGCAGCTTGGGTCCGGATTCACCCCTCCACTTT
NA	NA	TRBV28	TRBJ1-1	CASSLWASEAFF	TGTGCCAGCAGTCTATGGGCCAGTGAAGCTTTCTTT